What follows are 24 T cell receptor beta chains derived from one specimen sequenced in a study of radiation and T cells in renal cell carcinoma. Time point in this sample: blood 4 weeks post-SBRT, at nephrectomy. Treatment indicated: 15 Gy SBRT to primary tumor, nephrectomy 4 weeks later. Repertoires were generated with immunoSEQ multiplex PCR, while TCRdb's copy carries only in-frame clones and drops some. The table lists about 150,000 clones, about 88% of them singletons. Sequencing was performed on blood, taken from a patient whose treatment included radiotherapy and nephrectomy. These receptors were collected from a woman in her 50s with renal cell carcinoma.

The chain employs TRBV6-5 and TRBJ1-2; D might be TRBD1 (5 bases). CDR3 length: 13 amino acids. The V gene's germline CDR1 is MNHEY and CDR2 SVGAGI. Deletions cut 0 bases from V and 3 bases from J, with 5 bases between. The CDR3 DNA reads as TGTGCCAGCAGTTACTCAGGGGACTATGGCTACACCTTC. It translates to CASSYSGDYGYTF.

This clone appeared once. The chain is built from TRBV7-3 and TRBJ2-2; D remains ambiguous. The CDR3 contains 13 residues. The germline V gene has CDR1 SGHTA and CDR2 FQGTGA. The V and J ends lost 5 bases and 5 bases respectively, with 9 bases between them. Written as DNA, the CDR3 is TGTGCCAGCAGCCCAATCGGGACCGGGGAGCTGTTTTTT. Translated: CASSPIGTGELFF. The entire variable domain, with the rest obtained from reference TRBV7-3 and TRBJ2-2, is as follows: GAGVSQTPSNKVTEKGKYVELRCDPISGHTALYWYRQSLGQGPEFLIYFQGTGAADDSGLPNDRFFAVRPEGSVSTLKIQRTERGDSAVYLCASSPIGTGELFFGEGSRLTVL.

V usage is TRBV5-1 and J usage is TRBJ1-1, with D perhaps matching TRBD1 (6 bases). V was pared by 0 bases and J by 4 bases, with 13 bases between. There are 15 residues in the CDR3. CDR1 and CDR2 from the germline V gene are SGHRS and YFSETQ. The CDR3 reads CASSLDPGAGTEAFF. CDR3 in DNA: TGCGCCAGCAGCTTGGATCCAGGGGCGGGCACTGAAGCTTTCTTT.

V is TRBV18 and J is TRBJ2-3; 12 bases line up with TRBD2. V was clipped by 8 bases and J by 3 bases; unmatched bases: 12. This CDR3 is 17 amino acids long. Germline CDR1 KGHSH, CDR2 LQKENI. The CDR3 region has the DNA TGTGCCAGCAAGACTAGCGGGAGAGTAGGCGGTACAGATACGCAGTATTTT. It encodes CASKTSGRVGGTDTQYF. Combining the CDR3 with reference TRBV18 and TRBJ2-3 gives the whole variable domain NAGVMQNPRHLVRRRGQEARLRCSPMKGHSHVYWYRQLPEEGLKFMVYLQKENIIDESGMPKERFSAEFPKEGPSILRIQQVVRGDSAAYFCASKTSGRVGGTDTQYFGPGTRLTVL.

This chain uses TRBV7-2 with TRBJ2-5, with 8 positions matching TRBD2. Looked up from germline, CDR1 is SGHTA and CDR2 is FQGNSA. The CDR3 totals 14 residues. Losses at the gene ends were 5 bases for V and 4 bases for J; bases not matched to a gene: 6. The CDR3 DNA follows: TGTGCCAGCAGCCCTCCCCGGGGGGGAGAGACCCAGTACTTC. This sequence encodes CASSPPRGGETQYF.

The chain has TRBV6-5 and TRBJ1-2, with 8 bases that match TRBD1. V gave up 6 bases and J gave up 0 bases; unmatched junction bases: 3. The CDR3 is made up of 14 amino acids. Germline V gene lookup returns CDR1 MNHEY and CDR2 SVGAGI. The chain's CDR3 is CASRPGGPNYGYTF. The CDR3 bases are TGTGCCAGCAGACCAGGGGGCCCTAACTATGGCTACACCTTC.

The chain uses TRBV9 and TRBJ2-1; 9 nucleotides line up with TRBD2. Germline V CDR1 and CDR2: SGDLS, YYNGEE. The length of the CDR3 is 15 residues. With V trimmed by 0 bases and J by 8 bases, 6 bases remained unmatched. CDR3: CASSVGAGGGDEQFF. CDR3 DNA: TGTGCCAGCAGCGTAGGAGCGGGGGGTGGCGATGAGCAGTTCTTC.

This sequence joins TRBV28 and TRBJ2-3, with TRBD1 matching 9 bases. The germline V gene has CDR1 MDHEN and CDR2 SYDVKM. After removal of 8 bases from V and 4 bases from J, the junction contained 7 bases not matched to a gene. There are 14 residues in the CDR3. CDR3 residues: CASSGTGLSDTQYF. Here the CDR3 DNA reads TGTGCCAGCTCGGGGACAGGGCTGTCAGATACGCAGTATTTT.

V gene TRBV5-4 combines with J gene TRBJ2-1; TRBD2 matches 10 bases. CDR3 length: 15 amino acids. Germline CDR1 reads SGHNT; CDR2 reads YYREEE (reference sequence). The V and J ends lost 4 bases and 5 bases, in that order; junction bases with no gene match: 6. The CDR3 region is CASSILAGEDNEQFF. For the CDR3, the DNA is TGTGCCAGCAGCATCCTAGCGGGAGAGGACAATGAGCAGTTCTTC.

The rearrangement joins TRBV30 to TRBJ1-5, with 10 positions matching TRBD1. This CDR3 has 14 residues. Losses at the gene ends were 3 bases for V and 2 bases for J; bases not matched to a gene: 1. Germline V gene data show CDR1 as GTSNPN and CDR2 as SVGIG (reference sequence). CDR3 nucleotide sequence: TGTGCCTGGAGGGGGACAGGGGGCAATCAGCCCCAGCATTTT. It is translated as CAWRGTGGNQPQHF.

The sample holds one count of this clone. This chain joins TRBV30 and TRBJ2-2, with D hard to call. V dropped 5 bases and J dropped 1 base, with 5 bases sitting between them. Germline lookup yields CDR1 GTSNPN and CDR2 SVGIG (reference sequence). The CDR3 length is 12 residues. CDR3 region: CAWSGNTGELFF. The CDR3 DNA sequence: TGTGCCTGGTCAGGGAACACCGGGGAGCTGTTTTTT.

The rearrangement links TRBV5-1 to TRBJ1-4; D is undetermined. Trimming pared 5 bases from V and 1 base from J, leaving 9 bases between. The CDR3 covers 14 residues. Germline V gives CDR1 SGHRS, CDR2 YFSETQ. CDR3 sequence: CASRGPLTNEKLFF. The DNA of the CDR3 is TGCGCCAGCAGAGGGCCTTTAACTAATGAAAAACTGTTTTTT.

This clone was detected only once. The V gene is TRBV9, the J gene TRBJ2-7; possibly TRBD2 for D (6 bases). The CDR3 runs to 15 residues. Germline V gene lookup returns CDR1 SGDLS and CDR2 YYNGEE. Trimming left V 0 bases short and J 4 bases short, with 14 bases between. The CDR3 loop reads CASSVATGSSYEQYF. DNA of the CDR3: TGTGCCAGCAGCGTAGCTACCGGGAGTTCATACGAGCAGTACTTC.

This chain links TRBV27 with TRBJ1-1; D gene ambiguous. Germline CDR1 MNHEY, CDR2 SMNVEV (reference sequence). The V gene lost 0 bases and the J gene lost 1 base, with 9 bases spanning the gap. This CDR3 comprises 15 residues. This CDR3 reads CASSLSAVWNTEAFF. The CDR3 DNA sequence: TGTGCCAGCAGTTTATCGGCAGTTTGGAACACTGAAGCTTTCTTT.

J is TRBJ2-5 and V is TRBV6-5; 9 positions agree with TRBD2. Unmatched junction bases numbered 6, after V lost 2 bases and J lost 5 bases. The CDR3 has 15 residues. Germline assignment: CDR1 MNHEY and CDR2 SVGAGI. CDR3 DNA sequence: TGTGCCAGCAGTTACCGCGGGGGGGGCCGGGAGACCCAGTACTTC. This sequence encodes CASSYRGGGRETQYF.

This rearrangement joins TRBV9 to TRBJ1-1; possible D gene TRBD1, 5 bases. The V and J ends lost 3 bases and 4 bases respectively, with 13 bases between them. CDR3 size: 14 residues. Germline V lookup: CDR1 SGDLS, CDR2 YYNGEE. CDR3 sequence (DNA): TGTGCCAGCAGCGAGTCCATCGGGGGCACTGAAGCTTTCTTT. Protein: CASSESIGGTEAFF.

The chain employs TRBV7-2 and TRBJ2-7; D is unclear. The CDR3 covers 12 residues. Trimming left V 5 bases short and J 0 bases short, with 5 bases between. From germline, CDR1 is SGHTA and CDR2 FQGNSA. The CDR3 coding sequence is TGTGCCAGCAGCGGCAGCTCCTACGAGCAGTACTTC. It yields the protein CASSGSSYEQYF.

This sequence joins TRBV6-5 and TRBJ1-2; the match to TRBD1 covers 7 bases. CDR3 length: 14 amino acids. With 4 bases clipped from V and 8 bases from J, the junction kept 10 bases outside the gene matches. Looked up from germline, CDR1 is MNHEY and CDR2 is SVGAGI. The CDR3 DNA follows: TGTGCCAGCAGTTCAGGGGGGGAGCTCTGGGGCTACACCTTC. Its protein is CASSSGGELWGYTF.

This clone appeared a few times. V and J are TRBV19 and TRBJ1-1; a possible D gene is TRBD1 (6 bases). Trimming took off 6 bases at V and 7 bases at J, with 9 bases between the two ends. The V gene's germline CDR1 is LNHDA and CDR2 SQIVND (reference sequence). CDR3 length equals 11 residues. Here the CDR3 DNA reads TGTGCCAGTAGCAGGACAGATGAAGCTTTCTTT. This translates into CASSRTDEAFF.

V gene TRBV28 combines with J gene TRBJ2-1, with 9 nucleotides matching TRBD1. From germline, CDR1 is MDHEN and CDR2 SYDVKM. The CDR3 spans 15 residues. Trimming at V came to 5 bases and at J to 7 bases, leaving 9 bases not matched to a gene. The DNA of the CDR3 is TGTGCCAGCAGTCCACTGGACAGGGGAGGGAATGAGCAGTTCTTC. It yields the protein CASSPLDRGGNEQFF.

This clone was counted only a few times. The rearrangement links TRBV27 to TRBJ2-1; D is possibly TRBD2 (5 bases). V lost 6 bases to trimming and J lost 2 bases, with 11 bases between them. CDR1 is MNHEY and CDR2 is SMNVEV in the germline V gene (reference sequence). The CDR3 loop spans 14 amino acids. CDR3 sequence reads: CASRSAGPYNEQFF. The CDR3 nucleotides read TGTGCCAGCAGGTCGGCGGGCCCCTACAATGAGCAGTTCTTC.

The rearrangement links TRBV7-9 to TRBJ2-1; the D gene is possibly TRBD1 (5 bases). Germline CDR1 SEHNR, CDR2 FQNEAQ (reference sequence). The ends were cut back, 6 bases at V and 0 bases at J, with 15 bases in the middle. The CDR3 sequence is 16 residues long. Here the CDR3 DNA reads TGTGCCAGCAGATCTCAGGGTTCCAGCTCCTACAATGAGCAGTTCTTC. Its protein product is CASRSQGSSSYNEQFF. The entire variable domain, with the rest obtained from reference TRBV7-9 and TRBJ2-1, is as follows: DTGVSQNPRHKITKRGQNVTFRCDPISEHNRLYWYRQTLGQGPEFLTYFQNEAQLEKSRLLSDRFSAERPKGSFSTLEIQRTEQGDSAMYLCASRSQGSSSYNEQFFGPGTRLTVL.

V and J are TRBV4-2 and TRBJ2-7; 9 bases are a match to TRBD1. The V and J ends lost 5 bases and 4 bases, in that order; junction bases with no gene match: 3. Germline V lookup: CDR1 LGHNA, CDR2 YNFKEQ. CDR3 length: 13 amino acids. CDR3 coding DNA: TGTGCCAGCAGCGGGACAGGGATATACGAGCAGTACTTC. Protein product: CASSGTGIYEQYF.

Here the CDR3 reads CASSQDAGQNSPLHF. CDR3 DNA: TGCGCCAGCAGCCAAGATGCGGGGCAGAATTCACCCCTCCACTTT. The chain joins TRBV4-3 to TRBJ1-6; the D gene is possibly TRBD1 (5 bases). The germline V gene encodes CDR1 LGHNA and CDR2 YSLEER. Trimming left V 0 bases short and J 7 bases short, with 10 bases between. The CDR3 runs to 15 residues.